Listed below are T cell receptor beta chains from one sample, sequenced in a study of T-cell reconstitution after alpha-beta-depleted transplantation in children. Each CDR3 protein is one row after TCRdb ran MiXCR on the PCR reads. Of about 58,000 distinct CDR3 sequences listed, 44% were seen once; the top ten hold under 98%. The sequences come from PBMCs, mostly from graft donor cells, collected 360 days after TCRalphabeta/CD19-depleted stem cell transplant. These receptor sequences come from a male patient aged 10-17 years who had a stem cell transplant for acute lymphoblastic leukemia, so the T cells may come from the graft donor. CDR3s include the opening cysteine and the closing phenylalanine or tryptophan. D genes are given only for firm matches. The listing skips clone size in some rows; elsewhere it reads once, few, many or a size class.

j_call,d_call,v_call,cdr3_length,clone_size,cdr3_aa,cdr3_nt
TRBJ1-1,-,TRBV24-1,16,-,CATSERVRVMNTEAFF,TGTGCCACCAGTGAGCGCGTCAGGGTCATGAACACTGAAGCTTTCTTT
TRBJ2-3,TRBD2,TRBV6-5,16,-,CASSYSRSGGRDTQYF,TGTGCCAGCAGTTACTCCCGGAGCGGGGGGAGAGATACGCAGTATTTT
TRBJ2-7,-,TRBV29-1,12,few,CSVEGGEYEQYF,TGCAGCGTTGAAGGGGGTGAATACGAGCAGTACTTC
TRBJ2-1,TRBD2,TRBV9,18,-,CARWSLAWTSTNHNEQFF,TGTGCCAGGTGGTCCTTAGCCTGGACTAGTACGAACCACAATGAGCAGTTCTTC
TRBJ2-3,TRBD1,TRBV3-1,14,few,CASREWAGGDTQYF,TGTGCCAGCAGGGAATGGGCAGGGGGCGATACGCAGTATTTT
TRBJ2-7,-,TRBV7-9,16,-,CASSATGTTTLYEQYF,TGTGCCAGCAGCGCGACCGGGACGACGACACTTTACGAGCAGTACTTC
TRBJ2-1,TRBD1,TRBV5-1,14,-,CASSRDRVYNEQFF,TGCGCCAGCAGCCGGGACAGGGTTTACAATGAGCAGTTCTTC
TRBJ2-3,-,TRBV4-1,15,few,CASSQDQASTDTQYF,TGCGCCAGCAGCCAAGATCAGGCCAGCACAGATACGCAGTATTTT
TRBJ2-3,-,TRBV24-1,14,-,CATSDVRDTDTQYF,TGTGCCACCAGTGATGTCAGGGACACAGATACGCAGTATTTT
TRBJ2-5,-,TRBV7-9,17,-,CASSFGGRGIPQETQYF,TGTGCCAGCAGCTTCGGGGGTCGGGGCATCCCACAAGAGACCCAGTACTTC
TRBJ2-7,TRBD1,TRBV6-1,17,-,CASRPLFDGQGHYEQYF,TGTGCCAGCAGACCTCTTTTCGATGGACAGGGACACTACGAGCAGTACTTC
TRBJ1-2,TRBD1,TRBV9,14,-,CASSVADRPYGYTF,TGTGCCAGCAGCGTAGCGGACAGGCCCTATGGCTACACCTTC
TRBJ2-3,TRBD2,TRBV27,16,-,CASSRTSGSTADTQYF,TGTGCCAGCAGTCGGACTAGCGGGAGTACAGCAGATACGCAGTATTTT
TRBJ2-1,-,TRBV30,13,-,CAWSVGSYNEQFF,TGTGCCTGGAGTGTAGGTAGCTACAATGAGCAGTTCTTC
TRBJ2-1,-,TRBV3-1,12,-,CASSQEGYEQFF,TGTGCCAGCAGCCAAGAGGGTTATGAGCAGTTCTTC
TRBJ2-3,TRBD2,TRBV9,15,few,CASSLQTSETDTQYF,TGTGCCAGCAGCCTTCAGACTAGCGAGACAGATACGCAGTATTTT
TRBJ2-2,-,TRBV5-5,15,-,CASSWKTAGTGELFF,TGTGCCAGCAGCTGGAAGACAGCAGGCACCGGGGAGCTGTTTTTT
TRBJ2-2,-,TRBV7-7,15,-,CASSPERKLTGELFF,TGTGCTAGCAGCCCCGAGAGGAAACTCACCGGGGAGCTGTTTTTT
TRBJ2-1,-,TRBV21-1,14,-,CASTTGSSYNEQFF,TGTGCCAGCACCACAGGGAGCTCCTACAATGAGCAGTTCTTC
TRBJ2-7,TRBD2,TRBV4-1,13,many,CASSQVGGDEQYF,TGCGCCAGCAGCCAAGTGGGAGGGGACGAGCAGTACTTC
TRBJ2-1,-,TRBV7-6,14,-,CASSLDGTYNEQFF,TGTGCCAGCAGCTTAGACGGCACCTACAATGAGCAGTTCTTC
TRBJ2-7,-,TRBV4-2,13,few,CASSSGASAEQYF,TGTGCCAGCAGCTCAGGAGCTAGCGCCGAGCAGTACTTC
TRBJ2-7,TRBD1,TRBV7-2,13,few,CASRGQASYEQYF,TGTGCCAGCAGGGGACAGGCTAGCTACGAGCAGTACTTC
TRBJ2-2,-,TRBV7-9,15,-,CASSGGTANTGELFF,TGTGCCAGCAGCGGCGGGACGGCAAACACCGGGGAGCTGTTTTTT
TRBJ2-7,-,TRBV6-1,15,-,CASSETQTANYEQYF,TGTGCCAGCAGTGAAACTCAGACAGCCAACTACGAGCAGTACTTC
TRBJ2-3,-,TRBV7-3,16,-,CASSLPRQGYKDTQYF,TGTGCCAGCAGCTTACCTCGGCAGGGATATAAAGATACGCAGTATTTT
TRBJ2-7,TRBD1,TRBV29-1,14,-,CSVYRQGSSYEQYF,TGCAGCGTTTACCGACAGGGGAGCTCCTACGAGCAGTACTTC
TRBJ2-7,TRBD1,TRBV9,12,-,CASSGQGNEQYF,TGTGCCAGCAGCGGACAGGGGAACGAGCAGTACTTC
TRBJ1-2,TRBD1,TRBV12-3/TRBV12-4,16,few,CASSPRQGLSNYGYTF,TGTGCCAGCAGTCCCCGACAGGGCTTGTCTAACTATGGCTACACCTTC
TRBJ2-2,TRBD1,TRBV12-3/TRBV12-4,11,few,CASQGAGELFF,TGTGCCAGCCAGGGGGCCGGGGAGCTGTTTTTT
TRBJ1-1,TRBD1,TRBV5-1,14,-,CASSLGTGYPEAFF,TGCGCCAGCAGCTTGGGGACAGGGTACCCTGAAGCTTTCTTT
TRBJ2-7,-,TRBV7-9,14,-,CASSPWTPSYEQYF,TGTGCCAGCAGCCCCTGGACCCCTTCCTACGAGCAGTACTTC
TRBJ2-3,-,TRBV28,17,-,CASSLIIWDPGADTQYF,TGTGCCAGCAGTTTAATTATATGGGACCCTGGGGCAGATACGCAGTATTTT